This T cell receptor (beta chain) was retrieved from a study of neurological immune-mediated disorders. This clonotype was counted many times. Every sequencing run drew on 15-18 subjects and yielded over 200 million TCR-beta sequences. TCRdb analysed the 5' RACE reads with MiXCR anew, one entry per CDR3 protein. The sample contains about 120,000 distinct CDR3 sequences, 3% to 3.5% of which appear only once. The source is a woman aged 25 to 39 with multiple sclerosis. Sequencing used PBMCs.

In nucleotides, the CDR3 is TGTGCCATCAGTGAGGGGGTCGCCTCTGAAGCTTTCTTT. Amino acids: CAISEGVASEAFF. The chain carries TRBV10-3 and TRBJ1-1; D ambiguous. With 2 bases removed from V and 6 bases from J, the gap between germline ends came to 10 bases. Per the germline V gene, CDR1 is ENHRY and CDR2 is SYGVKD. The CDR3 sequence is 13 residues long.